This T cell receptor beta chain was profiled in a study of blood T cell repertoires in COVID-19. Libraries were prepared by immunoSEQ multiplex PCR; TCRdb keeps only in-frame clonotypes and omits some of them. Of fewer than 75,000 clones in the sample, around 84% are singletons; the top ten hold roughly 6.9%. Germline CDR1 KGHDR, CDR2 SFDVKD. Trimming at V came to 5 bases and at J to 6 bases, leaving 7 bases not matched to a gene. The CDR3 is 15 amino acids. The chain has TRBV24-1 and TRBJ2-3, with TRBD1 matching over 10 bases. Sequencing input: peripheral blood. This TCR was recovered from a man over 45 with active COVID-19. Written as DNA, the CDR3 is TGTGCCACCAGTGTCGGTGGGACAGGGGCCGATACGCAGTATTTT. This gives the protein CATSVGGTGADTQYF.